Here is one T cell receptor (beta chain) with its context. No antigen is known for it. The V segment lost 4 bases and the J segment 3 bases; nucleotides outside the gene matches: 13. In germline, CDR1 is SGHRS, CDR2 YFSETQ. CDR3 size: 18 residues. Each sorted subset replicate got 200 ng genomic DNA, 30,000 or so genomes. Assay: immunoSEQ multiplex PCR; the TCRdb copy retains only in-frame clones and omits some. The table shows roughly 720,000 clones, with around 91% occurring only once. This entry belongs to a study of shared clonotypes between healthy human individuals. General study results and limits: The sole specimen, blood, was sampled, and tissue repertoires likely differ. Represented diversity (both genetic and exposure-history) was limited by the small number of donors.

The sequenced sample consisted of memory CD8+ T cells from PBMCs. As to subset: CD45RO+ cells pooled with CCR7-negative TemRA cells. The rearrangement uses TRBV5-1 and TRBJ2-1; 10 nucleotides line up with TRBD2. The receptor comes from a man between 18 and 29 years old in good health. Some clones in this sample may be carry-over from other donors' samples. The CDR3 protein is CASSLNPSGRVFYNEQFF. In DNA form, the CDR3 reads TGCGCCAGCAGCCTCAATCCGAGCGGGAGGGTATTCTACAATGAGCAGTTCTTC.